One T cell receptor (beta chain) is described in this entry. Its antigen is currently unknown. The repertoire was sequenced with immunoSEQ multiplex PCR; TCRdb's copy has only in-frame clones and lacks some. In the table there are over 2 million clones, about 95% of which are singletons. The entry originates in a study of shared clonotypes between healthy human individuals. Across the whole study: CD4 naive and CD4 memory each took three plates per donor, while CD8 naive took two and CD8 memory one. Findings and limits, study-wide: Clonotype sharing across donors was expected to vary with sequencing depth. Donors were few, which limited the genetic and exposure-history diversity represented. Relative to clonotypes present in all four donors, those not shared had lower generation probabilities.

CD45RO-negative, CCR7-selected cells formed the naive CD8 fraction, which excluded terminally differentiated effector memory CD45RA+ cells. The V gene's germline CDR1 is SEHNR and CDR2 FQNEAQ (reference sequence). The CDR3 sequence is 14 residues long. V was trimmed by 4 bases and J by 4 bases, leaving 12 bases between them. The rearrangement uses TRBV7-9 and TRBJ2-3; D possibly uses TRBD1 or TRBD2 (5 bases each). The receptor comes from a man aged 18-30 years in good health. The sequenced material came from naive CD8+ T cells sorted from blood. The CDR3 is CASSWGSGADTQYF. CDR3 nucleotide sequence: TGTGCCAGCAGCTGGGGGTCGGGCGCAGATACGCAGTATTTT.